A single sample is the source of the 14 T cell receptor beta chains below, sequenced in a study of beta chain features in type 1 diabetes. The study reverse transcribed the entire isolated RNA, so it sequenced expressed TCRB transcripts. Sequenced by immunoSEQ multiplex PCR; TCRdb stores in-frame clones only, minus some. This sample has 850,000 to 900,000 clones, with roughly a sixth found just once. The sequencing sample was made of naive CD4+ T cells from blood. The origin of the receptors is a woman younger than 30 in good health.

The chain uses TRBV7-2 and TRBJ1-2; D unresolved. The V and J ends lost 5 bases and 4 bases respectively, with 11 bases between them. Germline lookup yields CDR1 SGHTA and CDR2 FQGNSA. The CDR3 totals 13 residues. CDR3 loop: CASSNGWIYGYTF. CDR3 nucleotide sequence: TGTGCCAGCAGCAATGGGTGGATCTATGGCTACACCTTC.

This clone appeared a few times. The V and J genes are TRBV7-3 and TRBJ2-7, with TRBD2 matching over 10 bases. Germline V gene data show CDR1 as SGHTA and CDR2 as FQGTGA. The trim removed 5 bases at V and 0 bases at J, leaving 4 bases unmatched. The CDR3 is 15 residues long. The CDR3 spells CASSTLAGASYEQYF. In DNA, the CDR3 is TGTGCCAGCAGCACCCTAGCGGGAGCCTCCTACGAGCAGTACTTC.

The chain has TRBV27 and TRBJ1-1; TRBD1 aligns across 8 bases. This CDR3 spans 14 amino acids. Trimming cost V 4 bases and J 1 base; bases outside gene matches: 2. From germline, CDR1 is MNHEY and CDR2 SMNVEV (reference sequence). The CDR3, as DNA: TGTGCCAGCAGTTGGGGGACAGGGAACACTGAAGCTTTCTTT. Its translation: CASSWGTGNTEAFF.

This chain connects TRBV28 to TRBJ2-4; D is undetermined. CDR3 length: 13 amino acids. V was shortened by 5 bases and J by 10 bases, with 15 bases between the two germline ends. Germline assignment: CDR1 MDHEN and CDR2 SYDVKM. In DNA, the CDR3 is TGTGCCAGCAGTCCCCGGTTTAGGGTAATTCAGTACTTC. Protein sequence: CASSPRFRVIQYF.

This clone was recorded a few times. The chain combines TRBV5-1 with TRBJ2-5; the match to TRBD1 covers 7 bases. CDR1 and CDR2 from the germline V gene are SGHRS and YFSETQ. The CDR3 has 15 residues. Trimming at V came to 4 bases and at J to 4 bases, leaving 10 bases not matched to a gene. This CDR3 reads CASSRGQVATETQYF. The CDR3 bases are TGCGCCAGCAGCCGAGGACAGGTCGCAACAGAGACCCAGTACTTC. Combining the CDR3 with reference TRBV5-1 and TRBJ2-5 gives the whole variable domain KAGVTQTPRYLIKTRGQQVTLSCSPISGHRSVSWYQQTPGQGLQFLFEYFSETQRNKGNFPGRFSGRQFSNSRSEMNVSTLELGDSALYLCASSRGQVATETQYFGPGTRLLVL.

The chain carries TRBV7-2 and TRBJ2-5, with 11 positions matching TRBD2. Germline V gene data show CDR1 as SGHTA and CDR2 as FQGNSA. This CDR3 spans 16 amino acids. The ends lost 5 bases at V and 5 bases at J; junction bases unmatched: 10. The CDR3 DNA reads TGTGCCAGCAGCCCCCGACTAGCGGGAAGGCAGGAGACCCAGTACTTC. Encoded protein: CASSPRLAGRQETQYF. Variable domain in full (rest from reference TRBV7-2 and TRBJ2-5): GAGVSQSPSNKVTEKGKDVELRCDPISGHTALYWYRQSLGQGLEFLIYFQGNSAPDKSGLPSDRFSAERTGGSVSTLTIQRTQQEDSAVYLCASSPRLAGRQETQYFGPGTRLLVL.

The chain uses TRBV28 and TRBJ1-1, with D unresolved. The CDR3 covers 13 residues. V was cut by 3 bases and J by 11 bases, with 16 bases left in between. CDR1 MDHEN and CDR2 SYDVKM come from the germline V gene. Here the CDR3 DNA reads TGTGCCAGCAGTTTTAACTTGGGAGCCCTGGCTTTCTTT. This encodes CASSFNLGALAFF. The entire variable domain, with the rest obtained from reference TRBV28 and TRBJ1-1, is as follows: DVKVTQSSRYLVKRTGEKVFLECVQDMDHENMFWYRQDPGLGLRLIYFSYDVKMKEKGDIPEGYSVSREKKERFSLILESASTNQTSMYLCASSFNLGALAFFGQGTRLTVV.

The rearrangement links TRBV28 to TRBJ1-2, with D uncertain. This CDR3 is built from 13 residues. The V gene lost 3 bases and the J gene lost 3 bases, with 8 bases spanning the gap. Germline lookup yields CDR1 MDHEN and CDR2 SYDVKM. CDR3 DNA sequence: TGTGCCAGCAGTTTGTGGGAGGACTATGGCTACACCTTC. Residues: CASSLWEDYGYTF.

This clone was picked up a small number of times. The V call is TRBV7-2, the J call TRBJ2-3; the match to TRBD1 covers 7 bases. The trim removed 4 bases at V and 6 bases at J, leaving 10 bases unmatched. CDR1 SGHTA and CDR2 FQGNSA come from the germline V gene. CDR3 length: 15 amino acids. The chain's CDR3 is CASSSPDRRTDTQYF. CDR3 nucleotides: TGTGCCAGCAGCTCCCCGGACAGGCGAACCGATACGCAGTATTTT.

CDR3 nucleotides: TGTGCCAGCAGCTCCACTCCACAGGGGGAGACCCAGTACTTC. This codes for CASSSTPQGETQYF. V gene TRBV28 combines with J gene TRBJ2-5; 7 bases line up with TRBD1. The V and J ends lost 6 bases and 5 bases, in that order; junction bases with no gene match: 9. CDR1 and CDR2 from the germline V gene are MDHEN and SYDVKM. The CDR3 has 14 amino acids.

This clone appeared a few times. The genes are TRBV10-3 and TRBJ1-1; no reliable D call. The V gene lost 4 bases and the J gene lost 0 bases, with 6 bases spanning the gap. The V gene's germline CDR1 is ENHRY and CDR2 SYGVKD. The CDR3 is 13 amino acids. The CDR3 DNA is TGTGCCATCAGTGCTCAGTTGAACACTGAAGCTTTCTTT. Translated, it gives CAISAQLNTEAFF.

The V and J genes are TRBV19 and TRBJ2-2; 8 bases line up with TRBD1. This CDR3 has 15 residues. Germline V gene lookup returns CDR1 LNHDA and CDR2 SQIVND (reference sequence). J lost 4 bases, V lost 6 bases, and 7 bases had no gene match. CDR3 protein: CASRAGGGPTGELFF. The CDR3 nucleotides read TGTGCCAGTAGAGCAGGGGGCGGCCCCACCGGGGAGCTGTTTTTT.

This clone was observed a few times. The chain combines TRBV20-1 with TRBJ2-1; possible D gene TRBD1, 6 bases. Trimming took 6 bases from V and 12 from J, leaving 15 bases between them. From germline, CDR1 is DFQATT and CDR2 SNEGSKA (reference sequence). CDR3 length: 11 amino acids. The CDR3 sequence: CSARTKGVQFF. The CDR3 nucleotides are TGCAGTGCAAGAACGAAGGGGGTGCAGTTCTTC.

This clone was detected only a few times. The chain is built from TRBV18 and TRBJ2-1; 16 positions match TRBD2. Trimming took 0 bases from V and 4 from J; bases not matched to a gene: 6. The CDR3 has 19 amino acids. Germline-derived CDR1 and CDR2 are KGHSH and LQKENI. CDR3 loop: CASSPPGLAGGRSYNEQFF. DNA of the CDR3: TGTGCCAGCTCACCACCGGGACTAGCGGGAGGGCGAAGTTACAATGAGCAGTTCTTC. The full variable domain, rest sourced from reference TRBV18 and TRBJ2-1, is NAGVMQNPRHLVRRRGQEARLRCSPMKGHSHVYWYRQLPEEGLKFMVYLQKENIIDESGMPKERFSAEFPKEGPSILRIQQVVRGDSAAYFCASSPPGLAGGRSYNEQFFGPGTRLTVL.